Following are 16 T cell receptor beta chains from one sample sequenced in a study of shared clonotypes between healthy human individuals (TCRdb year 2020). Libraries were built with the immunoSEQ multiplex PCR assay. TCRdb holds this immuneACCESS table with in-frame rearrangements only. Some clones are missing; in checked studies, unresolved V genes explain under half, and the rest has no known cause. Here the sample has some 2,500,000 clones; under 95% occur a single time. Approximately 0.37% of the sample belongs to the ten largest clones. Sequenced sample: naive CD4+ T cells from PBMCs. Read against the paper, the sample's cell subset or site label means: CD45RA+ positively selected. The receptor source for this set is a man between 18 and 35 years old in good health. Some clones in this sample may be carry-over from other donors' samples.

This chain connects TRBV7-7 to TRBJ2-2, with D possibly being TRBD1 (5 bases). The ends were cut back, 4 bases at V and 0 bases at J, with 18 bases in the middle. The CDR3 loop spans 18 amino acids. CDR1 SSHAT and CDR2 FNYEAQ come from the germline V gene (reference sequence). CDR3 protein: CASSSWLRTSTNTGELFF. The CDR3 bases are TGTGCCAGCAGCTCTTGGCTGAGGACATCCACGAACACCGGGGAGCTGTTTTTT.

This chain connects TRBV6-5 to TRBJ1-3; D is uncertain. The V gene lost 2 bases and the J gene lost 4 bases, with 12 bases spanning the gap. CDR1 is MNHEY, CDR2 SVGAGI, per germline. CDR3 length: 15 residues. CDR3: CASSYEGLDGNTIYF. CDR3 coding DNA: TGTGCCAGCAGTTACGAGGGTTTGGACGGAAACACCATATATTTT.

J is TRBJ2-1 and V is TRBV5-1; D may be TRBD1 (5 bases). The germline CDR1 and CDR2 sequences are SGHRS and YFSETQ. V lost 0 bases, J lost 2 bases, and 9 bases lay in between. The CDR3 contains 15 residues. CDR3 sequence reads: CASSLDRPAYNEQFF. DNA of the CDR3: TGCGCCAGCAGCTTGGACAGGCCCGCCTACAATGAGCAGTTCTTC.

This chain connects TRBV7-7 to TRBJ2-3, with TRBD1 matching over 10 bases. This CDR3 comprises 16 residues. CDR1 and CDR2 (germline): SSHAT, FNYEAQ (reference sequence). V shed 5 bases, J shed 6 bases, and the junction held 11 bases outside the gene matches. CDR3 sequence reads: CASSLGPGQGVDTQYF. The CDR3 nucleotides are TGTGCCAGCAGCCTCGGCCCCGGACAGGGGGTGGATACGCAGTATTTT.

The genes are TRBV30 and TRBJ2-3; TRBD2 matches 9 bases. The CDR3 spans 15 residues. Germline V gene data show CDR1 as GTSNPN and CDR2 as SVGIG (reference sequence). V trimming: 4 bases; J trimming: 3 bases; junction bases outside the gene matches: 8. The CDR3 coding sequence is TGTGCCTGGACCGTGGGCCTAGCGGGAACAGATACGCAGTATTTT. Its translation: CAWTVGLAGTDTQYF.

On this clone itself: Distinct nucleotide sequences in the sample also encode this CDR3. The chain employs TRBV5-1 and TRBJ2-1, with D possibly being TRBD2 (5 bases). The CDR3 has 13 amino acids. With 0 bases removed from V and 9 bases from J, the gap between germline ends came to 10 bases. Germline V CDR1 and CDR2: SGHRS, YFSETQ. In DNA form, the CDR3 reads TGCGCCAGCAGCTTGGAGAGGGAAGGTGAGCAGTTCTTC. This translates into CASSLEREGEQFF.

This chain connects TRBV28 to TRBJ1-2; TRBD1 is a possible D gene (6 bases). This CDR3 spans 15 amino acids. CDR1 and CDR2 (germline): MDHEN, SYDVKM. Between the trimmed V and J ends, which lost 5 bases and 0 bases, there was a span of 13 bases. The chain's CDR3 is CASSIHRVPNYGYTF. The DNA of the CDR3 is TGTGCCAGCAGTATACACAGGGTCCCTAACTATGGCTACACCTTC.

V is TRBV11-3 and J is TRBJ2-7, with D hard to call. The CDR3 loop spans 16 amino acids. Trimming took off 1 base at V and 2 bases at J, with 15 bases between the two ends. Germline CDR1 and CDR2: SGHNT and YENEEA. The CDR3 DNA reads TGTGCCAGCAGCTTAGGCTTTGGCCAGGCCGCCTACGAGCAGTACTTC. It translates to CASSLGFGQAAYEQYF. Drawing the rest from reference TRBV11-3 and TRBJ2-7, the complete variable domain is EAGVVQSPRYKIIEKKQPVAFWCNPISGHNTLYWYLQNLGQGPELLIRYENEEAVDDSQLPKDRFSAERLKGVDSTLKIQPAELGDSAVYLCASSLGFGQAAYEQYFGPGTRLTVT.

The chain recombines TRBV6-1 with TRBJ1-1; tentatively, D is TRBD1 (5 bases). This CDR3 region has 14 residues. V dropped 0 bases and J dropped 1 base, with 6 bases sitting between them. Germline V gives CDR1 MNHNS, CDR2 SASEGT. The CDR3 DNA reads TGTGCCAGCAGTGAAGCGGGGGGGAACACTGAAGCTTTCTTT. Encoded protein: CASSEAGGNTEAFF.

Regarding this clone: Other DNA sequences within the sample encode an identical CDR3. This chain's CDR3 is CASSFWTSGTYEQYF. The CDR3 nucleotides are TGTGCCAGCAGCTTCTGGACTAGCGGGACCTACGAGCAGTACTTC. This chain uses TRBV7-2 with TRBJ2-7, with TRBD2 matching 12 bases. The CDR3 consists of 15 residues. J gave up 2 bases and V 3 bases, and 2 bases lay outside the gene matches. The germline V gene encodes CDR1 SGHTA and CDR2 FQGNSA. Supplemented by reference TRBV7-2 and TRBJ2-7, the full variable domain reads GAGVSQSPSNKVTEKGKDVELRCDPISGHTALYWYRQSLGQGLEFLIYFQGNSAPDKSGLPSDRFSAERTGGSVSTLTIQRTQQEDSAVYLCASSFWTSGTYEQYFGPGTRLTVT.

This chain uses TRBV19 with TRBJ2-2; D may be TRBD1 (5 bases). CDR1 is LNHDA and CDR2 is SQIVND in the germline V gene (reference sequence). This CDR3 is built from 14 residues. Deletions cut 7 bases from V and 0 bases from J, with 9 bases between. In DNA form, the CDR3 reads TGTGCCAGTACGGCAGGGACGAACACCGGGGAGCTGTTTTTT. It yields the protein CASTAGTNTGELFF. The whole variable domain, remainder taken from reference TRBV19 and TRBJ2-2, is DGGITQSPKYLFRKEGQNVTLSCEQNLNHDAMYWYRQDPGQGLRLIYYSQIVNDFQKGDIAEGYSVSREKKESFPLTVTSAQKNPTAFYLCASTAGTNTGELFFGEGSRLTVL.

The CDR3 nucleotides are TGTGCCAGCAGCTTGGTGGGTACGGTCGATAGAAACATTCAGTACTTC. Amino acids: CASSLVGTVDRNIQYF. This chain joins TRBV7-9 and TRBJ2-4, with unresolved D. Germline V CDR1 and CDR2: SEHNR, FQNEAQ (reference sequence). V lost 3 bases, J lost 6 bases, and 18 bases lay in between. This CDR3 comprises 16 residues.

The chain recombines TRBV29-1 with TRBJ2-1; TRBD2 matches 10 bases. Losses at the gene ends were 4 bases for V and 5 bases for J; bases not matched to a gene: 11. Per germline, CDR1 SQVTM and CDR2 ANQGSEA. This CDR3 has 16 residues. The CDR3 sequence is CSVGASGSNFNNEQFF. The CDR3, as DNA: TGCAGCGTTGGCGCTAGCGGGAGTAATTTCAACAATGAGCAGTTCTTC.

The chain combines TRBV7-9 with TRBJ1-3, with 9 bases fitting TRBD1. This CDR3 is 17 amino acids long. The germline CDR1 and CDR2 sequences are SEHNR and FQNEAQ (reference sequence). The V gene end was trimmed by 0 bases and the J gene end by 2 bases; junction bases not matched to a gene: 5. CDR3 region: CASSLAGTGRPGNTIYF. For the CDR3, the DNA is TGTGCCAGCAGCTTAGCCGGGACAGGGCGACCTGGAAACACCATATATTTT.

This chain connects TRBV6-1 to TRBJ2-5, with a tentative D call TRBD2 (6 bases). The V and J ends lost 6 bases and 4 bases respectively, with 15 bases between them. Germline-derived CDR1 and CDR2 are MNHNS and SASEGT. The CDR3 runs 14 residues. The CDR3 DNA reads as TGTGCCAGCAGGGAGAGACTAGATCGAGAGACCCAGTACTTC. Translated, it gives CASRERLDRETQYF.

The chain joins TRBV18 to TRBJ2-7; D is undetermined. The V gene's germline CDR1 is KGHSH and CDR2 LQKENI. This CDR3 region has 13 residues. Trimming removed 3 bases at V and 3 bases at J, with 9 bases between. The CDR3 loop reads CASSPTWDYEQYF. CDR3 bases: TGTGCCAGCTCACCCACTTGGGACTACGAGCAGTACTTC.